Each of the 14 T cell receptor beta chains below was sequenced from the same sample in a study of early T cells in non-severe SARS-CoV-2 infection. TCRdb re-derived calls from the 5' RACE reads in MiXCR, one entry per CDR3 protein. Found here are 30,000 to 35,000 distinct CDR3 sequences, over 6.5% of them singletons; the top ten hold approximately 2.7%. Input material: whole blood. The receptors shown here come from an adult who was a healthcare worker with PCR-confirmed SARS-CoV-2 infection or an uninfected control (not recorded which).

The V and J genes are TRBV7-8 and TRBJ2-7; 7 bases fit TRBD1. The CDR3 is 14 residues long. Germline V gives CDR1 SGHVS, CDR2 FQNEAQ. Trimming removed 5 bases from V and 2 bases from J; junction bases left unmatched: 6. CDR3 in DNA: TGTGCCAGCAGCCGGCGACAGGGTCCCTACGAGCAGTACTTC. This sequence encodes CASSRRQGPYEQYF.

This clonotype has more than one count but fewer than ten. One end of the junction does not line up with germline, which may come from a read error. The chain links TRBV2 to TRBJ2-7; 8 positions agree with TRBD1. Germline V gives CDR1 SNHLY, CDR2 FYNNEI. The CDR3 has 11 amino acids. The CDR3, as DNA: TGTGCCAGCAGTCCAACGGACAGGGTCGTATTC. Its translation: CASSPTDRVVF.

This clonotype was recorded a few times. V and J are TRBV27 and TRBJ2-7; maybe TRBD2 (5 bases). The CDR3 runs to 16 residues. Germline CDR1 and CDR2: MNHEY and SMNVEV (reference sequence). With 5 bases removed from V and 7 bases from J, the gap between germline ends came to 24 bases. The CDR3 loop is CASSIFPAGRPTEQYF. CDR3 coding DNA: TGTGCCAGCAGTATCTTCCCCGCGGGCCGGCCCACGGAGCAGTACTTC.

This clonotype was seen many times. The rearrangement uses TRBV6-2 or TRBV6-3 and TRBJ1-6; no clear D. The CDR3 consists of 12 residues. The V gene lost 8 bases and the J gene lost 9 bases, with 11 bases spanning the gap. CDR1 and CDR2 from the germline V gene are MNHEY and SVGEGT. CDR3 DNA: TGTGCCAGCTCCCACCCGAGTTCACCCCTCCACTTT. This sequence encodes CASSHPSSPLHF.

This clonotype was observed a few times. CDR3 loop: CASSIVPYLNTGELFF. CDR3 nucleotide sequence: TGTGCCAGTAGTATAGTTCCTTACTTGAACACCGGGGAGCTGTTTTTT. The chain combines TRBV19 with TRBJ2-2, with D hard to call. This CDR3 has 16 residues. V was trimmed by 1 base and J by 1 base, leaving 10 bases between them. Germline CDR1 LNHDA, CDR2 SQIVND (reference sequence).

This clonotype has ten or more counts. The CDR3 DNA follows: TGTGCCAGCAGCTTGGACAGACCATACAATGAGCAGTTCTTC. Protein: CASSLDRPYNEQFF. The V call is TRBV5-6, the J call TRBJ2-1; D unresolved. The V end lost 0 bases, the J end lost 4 bases, and 8 bases lay between the germline ends. This CDR3 has 14 amino acids. From germline, CDR1 is SGHDT and CDR2 YYEEEE.

The gene calls are TRBV6-5 and TRBJ1-4; tentatively, D is TRBD1 (5 bases). Trimming removed 6 bases from V and 8 bases from J, with 19 bases in between. The germline CDR1 and CDR2 sequences are MNHEY and SVGAGI. The CDR3 extends over 15 amino acids. CDR3 protein: CASSLQATSREKLFF. CDR3 DNA sequence: TGTGCCAGCAGCCTACAGGCCACCTCTCGGGAAAAACTGTTTTTT.

This clonotype was counted at least ten times. V is TRBV7-8 and J is TRBJ2-7, with D perhaps TRBD1 or TRBD2 (5 bases each). The germline gives CDR1 SGHVS, CDR2 FQNEAQ. The CDR3 contains 14 residues. Trimming took 2 bases from V and 0 from J, leaving 8 bases between them. CDR3 loop: CASSLSGASYEQYF. CDR3 DNA: TGTGCCAGCAGCTTATCCGGGGCCTCCTACGAGCAGTACTTC. Complete variable domain (other parts from reference TRBV7-8 and TRBJ2-7): GAGVSQSPRYKVAKRGQDVALRCDPISGHVSLFWYQQALGQGPEFLTYFQNEAQLDKSGLPSDRFFAERPEGSVSTLKIQRTQQEDSAVYLCASSLSGASYEQYFGPGTRLTVT.

In this sample, this clonotype turned up many times. The V call is TRBV20-1, the J call TRBJ1-1; D gene unclear. Germline V gene lookup returns CDR1 DFQATT and CDR2 SNEGSKA (reference sequence). The CDR3 has 12 amino acids. V was clipped by 7 bases and J by 3 bases, with 12 bases between them. CDR3: CSVRQPDTEAFF. For the CDR3, the DNA is TGCAGTGTCCGACAACCGGACACTGAAGCTTTCTTT.

This clonotype has a count of ten or more. The chain carries TRBV12-3 or TRBV12-4 and TRBJ1-1; D gene ambiguous. V gave up 5 bases and J gave up 0 bases, with 7 bases separating them. The CDR3 has 13 amino acids. The CDR3 bases are TGTGCCAGCAGTAGATACTTGAACACTGAAGCTTTCTTT. Residues: CASSRYLNTEAFF.

The chain joins TRBV7-9 to TRBJ2-5; a possible D gene is TRBD2 (5 bases). CDR1 is SEHNR, CDR2 FQNEAQ, per germline (reference sequence). The CDR3 sequence is 16 residues long. The V end was cut by 2 bases, the J end by 2 bases, with 15 bases between. For the CDR3, the DNA is TGTGCCAGCAGCTTACCAGCGGCCCAACCTCAAGAGACCCAGTACTTC. This sequence encodes CASSLPAAQPQETQYF.

V usage is TRBV4-1 and J usage is TRBJ2-5; D is ambiguous. This CDR3 region has 12 residues. Between the trimmed V and J ends, which lost 2 bases and 5 bases, there was a span of 6 bases. From germline, CDR1 is MGHRA and CDR2 YSYEKL. The CDR3 here is CASSQIAETQYF. CDR3 nucleotide sequence: TGCGCCAGCAGCCAAATCGCGGAGACCCAGTACTTC.

This clonotype was counted ten times or more. CDR3 protein: CASSGRSYNEQFF. CDR3 DNA sequence: TGTGCCAGCAGTGGTCGCTCCTACAATGAGCAGTTCTTC. The chain links TRBV7-8 to TRBJ2-1; no clear D. Germline V gene lookup returns CDR1 SGHVS and CDR2 FQNEAQ. With 6 bases removed from V and 0 bases from J, the gap between germline ends came to 6 bases. The CDR3 length is 13 residues.

The sample holds a few counts of this clonotype. The chain combines TRBV6-2 or TRBV6-3 with TRBJ1-5, with 7 bases that match TRBD1. Losses at the gene ends were 4 bases for V and 1 base for J; bases not matched to a gene: 7. Germline V gene lookup returns CDR1 MNHEY and CDR2 SVGEGT. This CDR3 is 16 amino acids long. CDR3 residues: CASSLRGQGSNQPQHF. The CDR3 bases are TGTGCCAGCAGTTTGAGGGGGCAAGGAAGCAATCAGCCCCAGCATTTT.